The clone carrying this TCR beta chain was counted ten times or more. Its target is unknown. The entry originates in a study of T cells in Graves' hyperthyroidism and ophthalmopathy. Turning to the study itself: Peripheral blood collection took place at initial diagnosis, before any treatment.

Each diagnosis drew on symptoms, thyroxine, TRAb, thyroid ultrasound and orbital computed tomography findings. CDR1 and CDR2 from the germline V gene are SEHNR and FQNEAQ (reference sequence). There are 12 residues in the CDR3. Trimming removed 5 bases at V and 2 bases at J, with 7 bases between. Regarding the study as a whole: In the analysis, a 13 V-J model separated ophthalmopathy from stable hyperthyroidism.

Amplified TCR beta CDR3 regions derived from RNA transcripts. When the TCR CDR3 underwent first-round RT-PCR, the HTBI primer set was used. TCRdb itself ran the multiplex PCR reads through MiXCR, one entry per CDR3 protein. Among 250,000 to 350,000 distinct CDR3 sequences, approximately 16% were seen once, and the ten largest hold around 34%. What was sequenced was blood. The source is a man aged 25-45 years with Graves' hyperthyroidism. J is TRBJ2-7 and V is TRBV7-9; D not certain. The CDR3 nucleotides are TGTGCCAGCAGCGCTGACCCCTACGAGCAGTACTTC. It translates to CASSADPYEQYF.